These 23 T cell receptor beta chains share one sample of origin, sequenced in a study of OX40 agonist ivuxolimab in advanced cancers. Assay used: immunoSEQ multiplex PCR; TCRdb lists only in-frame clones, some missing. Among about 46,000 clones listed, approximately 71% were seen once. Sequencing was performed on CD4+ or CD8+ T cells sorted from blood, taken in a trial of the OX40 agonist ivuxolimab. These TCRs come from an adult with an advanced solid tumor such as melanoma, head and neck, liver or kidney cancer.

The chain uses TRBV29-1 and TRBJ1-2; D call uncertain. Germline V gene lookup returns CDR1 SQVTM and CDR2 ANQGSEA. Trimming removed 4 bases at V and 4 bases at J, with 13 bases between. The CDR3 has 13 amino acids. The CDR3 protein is CSVAAGMSYGYTF. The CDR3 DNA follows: TGCAGCGTTGCCGCCGGGATGAGCTATGGCTACACCTTC.

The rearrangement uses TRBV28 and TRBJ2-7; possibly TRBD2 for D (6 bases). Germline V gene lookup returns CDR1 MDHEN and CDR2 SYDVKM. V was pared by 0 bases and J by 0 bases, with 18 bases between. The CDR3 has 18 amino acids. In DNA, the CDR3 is TGTGCCAGCAGTTTATGGGTGGGAAGGAGGGTATCCTCCTACGAGCAGTACTTC. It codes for CASSLWVGRRVSSYEQYF.

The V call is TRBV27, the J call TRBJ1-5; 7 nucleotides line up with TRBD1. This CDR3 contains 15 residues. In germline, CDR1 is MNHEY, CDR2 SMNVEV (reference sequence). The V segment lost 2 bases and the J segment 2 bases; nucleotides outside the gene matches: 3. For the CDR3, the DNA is TGTGCCAGCAGTTTAGCAGGGGGTGGCAATCAGCCCCAGCATTTT. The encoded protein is CASSLAGGGNQPQHF.

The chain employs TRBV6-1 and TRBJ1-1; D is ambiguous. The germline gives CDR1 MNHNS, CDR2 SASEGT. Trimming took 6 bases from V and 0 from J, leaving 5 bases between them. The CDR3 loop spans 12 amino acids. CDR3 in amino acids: CASRRMNTEAFF. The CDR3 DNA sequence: TGTGCCAGCAGAAGGATGAACACTGAAGCTTTCTTT.

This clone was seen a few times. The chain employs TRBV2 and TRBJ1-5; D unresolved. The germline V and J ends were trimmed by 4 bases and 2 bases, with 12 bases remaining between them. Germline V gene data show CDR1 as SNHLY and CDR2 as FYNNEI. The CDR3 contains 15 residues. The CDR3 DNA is TGTGCCAGCAGTGTCGACACGCTGGGCAATCAGCCCCAGCATTTT. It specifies CASSVDTLGNQPQHF. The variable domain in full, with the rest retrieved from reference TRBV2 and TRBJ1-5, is EPEVTQTPSHQVTQMGQEVILRCVPISNHLYFYWYRQILGQKVEFLVSFYNNEISEKSEIFDDQFSVERPDGSNFTLKIRSTKLEDSAMYFCASSVDTLGNQPQHFGDGTRLSIL.

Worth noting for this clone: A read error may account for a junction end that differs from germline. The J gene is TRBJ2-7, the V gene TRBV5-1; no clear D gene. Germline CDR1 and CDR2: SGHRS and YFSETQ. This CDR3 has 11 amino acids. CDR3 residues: CASSWKNEQYF. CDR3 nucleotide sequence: TGTGCCAGCAGCTGGAAAAACGAGCAGTACTTC.

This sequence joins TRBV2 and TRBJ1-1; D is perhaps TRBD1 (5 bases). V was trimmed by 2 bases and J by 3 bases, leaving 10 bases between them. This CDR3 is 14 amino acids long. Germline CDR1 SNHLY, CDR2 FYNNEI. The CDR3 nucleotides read TGTGCCAGCAGTGAACAGGGTGGGGACACTGAAGCTTTCTTT. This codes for CASSEQGGDTEAFF. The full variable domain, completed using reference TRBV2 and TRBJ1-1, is EPEVTQTPSHQVTQMGQEVILRCVPISNHLYFYWYRQILGQKVEFLVSFYNNEISEKSEIFDDQFSVERPDGSNFTLKIRSTKLEDSAMYFCASSEQGGDTEAFFGQGTRLTVV.

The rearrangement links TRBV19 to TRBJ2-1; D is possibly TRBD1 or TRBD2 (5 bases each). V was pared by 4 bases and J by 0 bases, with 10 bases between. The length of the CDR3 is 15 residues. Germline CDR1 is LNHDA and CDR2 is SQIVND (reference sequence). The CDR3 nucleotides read TGTGCCAGTAGTACGGGACCCGCCTCCTACAATGAGCAGTTCTTC. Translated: CASSTGPASYNEQFF.

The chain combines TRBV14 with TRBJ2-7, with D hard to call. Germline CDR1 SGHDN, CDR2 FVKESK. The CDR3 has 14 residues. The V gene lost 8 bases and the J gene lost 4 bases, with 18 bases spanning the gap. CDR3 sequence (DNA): TGTGCCAGCTCCAGGCCCGGTCGTAGGTACGAGCAGTACTTC. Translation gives CASSRPGRRYEQYF. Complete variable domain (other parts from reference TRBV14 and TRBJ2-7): EAGVTQFPSHSVIEKGQTVTLRCDPISGHDNLYWYRRVMGKEIKFLLHFVKESKQDESGMPNNRFLAERTGGTYSTLKVQPAELEDSGVYFCASSRPGRRYEQYFGPGTRLTVT.

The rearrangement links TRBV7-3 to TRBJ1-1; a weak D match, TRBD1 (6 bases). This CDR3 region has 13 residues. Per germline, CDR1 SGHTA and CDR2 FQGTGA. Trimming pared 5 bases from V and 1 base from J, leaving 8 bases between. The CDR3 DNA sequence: TGTGCCAGCAGCGCGGACAGGAACACTGAAGCTTTCTTT. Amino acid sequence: CASSADRNTEAFF.

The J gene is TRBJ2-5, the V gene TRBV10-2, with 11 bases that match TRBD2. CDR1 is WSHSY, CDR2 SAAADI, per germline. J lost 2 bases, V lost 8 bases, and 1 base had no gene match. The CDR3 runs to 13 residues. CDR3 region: CASRLAGQETQYF. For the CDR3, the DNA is TGCGCCAGCCGACTAGCGGGGCAAGAGACCCAGTACTTC.

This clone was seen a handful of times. The CDR3 coding sequence is TGTGCCAGCAGCTTGGTGGAGGGAGGCTATGGCTACACCTTC. Translating gives CASSLVEGGYGYTF. The V and J genes are TRBV5-5 and TRBJ1-2; D unresolved. This CDR3 is 14 amino acids long. CDR1 SGHKS and CDR2 YYEKEE come from the germline V gene (reference sequence). Trimming shortened V by 0 bases and J by 4 bases, and 10 bases separated the two germline ends. Based on the CDR3 plus reference TRBV5-5 and TRBJ1-2, the full variable domain is DAGVTQSPTHLIKTRGQQVTLRCSPISGHKSVSWYQQVLGQGPQFIFQYYEKEERGRGNFPDRFSARQFPNYSSELNVNALLLGDSALYLCASSLVEGGYGYTFGSGTRLTVV.

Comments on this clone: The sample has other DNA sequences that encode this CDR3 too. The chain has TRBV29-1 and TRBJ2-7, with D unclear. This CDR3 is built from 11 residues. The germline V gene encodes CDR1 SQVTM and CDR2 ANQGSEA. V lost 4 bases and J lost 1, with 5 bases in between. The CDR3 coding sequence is TGCAGCGTTGCAGCGTCCTACGAGCAGTACTTC. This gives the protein CSVAASYEQYF.

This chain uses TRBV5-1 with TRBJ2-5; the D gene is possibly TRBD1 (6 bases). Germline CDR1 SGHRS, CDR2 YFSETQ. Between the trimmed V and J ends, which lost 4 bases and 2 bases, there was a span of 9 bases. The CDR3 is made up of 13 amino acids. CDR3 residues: CASSPDRQETQYF. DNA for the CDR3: TGCGCCAGCAGCCCGGACAGACAAGAGACCCAGTACTTC.

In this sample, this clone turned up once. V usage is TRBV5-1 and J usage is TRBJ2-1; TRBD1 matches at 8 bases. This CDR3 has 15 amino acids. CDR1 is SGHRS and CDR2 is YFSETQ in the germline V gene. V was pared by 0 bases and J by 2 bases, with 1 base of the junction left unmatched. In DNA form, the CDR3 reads TGCGCCAGCAGCTTGGGACAGGGGACCTACAATGAGCAGTTCTTC. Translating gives CASSLGQGTYNEQFF.

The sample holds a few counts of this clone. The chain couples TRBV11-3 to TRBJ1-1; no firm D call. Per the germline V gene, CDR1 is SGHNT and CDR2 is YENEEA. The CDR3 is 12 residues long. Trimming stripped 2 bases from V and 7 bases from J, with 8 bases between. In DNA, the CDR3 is TGTGCCAGCAGCTTATTGCGGGGTGAAGCTTTCTTT. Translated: CASSLLRGEAFF.

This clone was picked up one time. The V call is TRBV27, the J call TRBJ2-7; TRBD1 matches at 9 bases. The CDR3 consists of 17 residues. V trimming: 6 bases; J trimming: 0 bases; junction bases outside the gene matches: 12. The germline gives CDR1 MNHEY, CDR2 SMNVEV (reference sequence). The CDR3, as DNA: TGTGCCAGCAGAGGACAGGGGAAGCTACCTAGCTCCTACGAGCAGTACTTC. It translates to CASRGQGKLPSSYEQYF.

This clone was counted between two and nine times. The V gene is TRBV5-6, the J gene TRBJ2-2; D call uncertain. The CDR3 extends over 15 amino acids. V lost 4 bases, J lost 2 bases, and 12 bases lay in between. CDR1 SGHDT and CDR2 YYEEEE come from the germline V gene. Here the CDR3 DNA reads TGTGCCAGCAGCGTCTGGATACCTAACACCGGGGAGCTGTTTTTT. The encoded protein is CASSVWIPNTGELFF.

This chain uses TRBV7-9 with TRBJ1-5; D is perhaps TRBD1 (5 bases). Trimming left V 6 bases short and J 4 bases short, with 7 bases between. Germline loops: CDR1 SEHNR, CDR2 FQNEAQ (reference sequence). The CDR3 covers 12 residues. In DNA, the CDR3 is TGTGCCAGCAGTGGGGGGAATCAGCCCCAGCATTTT. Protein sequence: CASSGGNQPQHF.

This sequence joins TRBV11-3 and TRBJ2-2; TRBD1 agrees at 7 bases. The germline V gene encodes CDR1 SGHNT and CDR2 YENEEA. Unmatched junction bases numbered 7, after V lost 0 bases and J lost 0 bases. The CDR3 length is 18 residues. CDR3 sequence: CASSLDQSGTANTGELFF. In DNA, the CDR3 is TGTGCCAGCAGCTTAGATCAGTCCGGGACAGCGAACACCGGGGAGCTGTTTTTT.

The DNA for the CDR3 is TGTGCCAGCAGTCCCCAATCTAATATGAACACTGAAGCTTTCTTT. Protein product: CASSPQSNMNTEAFF. This rearrangement joins TRBV6-1 to TRBJ1-1; D remains unclear. This CDR3 comprises 15 residues. Trimming left V 5 bases short and J 0 bases short, with 13 bases between. Germline CDR1 reads MNHNS; CDR2 reads SASEGT.

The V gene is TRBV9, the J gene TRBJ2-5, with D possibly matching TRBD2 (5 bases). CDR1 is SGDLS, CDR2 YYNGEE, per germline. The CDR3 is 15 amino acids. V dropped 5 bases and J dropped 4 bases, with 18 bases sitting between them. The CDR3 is CASSPGSVWGETQYF. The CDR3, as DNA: TGTGCCAGCAGTCCGGGGTCCGTGTGGGGAGAGACCCAGTACTTC.

CDR3 region: CAWSGPGTYEQYF. The CDR3 nucleotides are TGTGCCTGGAGTGGCCCTGGTACCTACGAGCAGTACTTC. This chain joins TRBV30 and TRBJ2-7; no firm D call. Germline-derived CDR1 and CDR2 are GTSNPN and SVGIG (reference sequence). Between the trimmed V and J ends, which lost 1 base and 2 bases, there was a span of 9 bases. This CDR3 is built from 13 residues.